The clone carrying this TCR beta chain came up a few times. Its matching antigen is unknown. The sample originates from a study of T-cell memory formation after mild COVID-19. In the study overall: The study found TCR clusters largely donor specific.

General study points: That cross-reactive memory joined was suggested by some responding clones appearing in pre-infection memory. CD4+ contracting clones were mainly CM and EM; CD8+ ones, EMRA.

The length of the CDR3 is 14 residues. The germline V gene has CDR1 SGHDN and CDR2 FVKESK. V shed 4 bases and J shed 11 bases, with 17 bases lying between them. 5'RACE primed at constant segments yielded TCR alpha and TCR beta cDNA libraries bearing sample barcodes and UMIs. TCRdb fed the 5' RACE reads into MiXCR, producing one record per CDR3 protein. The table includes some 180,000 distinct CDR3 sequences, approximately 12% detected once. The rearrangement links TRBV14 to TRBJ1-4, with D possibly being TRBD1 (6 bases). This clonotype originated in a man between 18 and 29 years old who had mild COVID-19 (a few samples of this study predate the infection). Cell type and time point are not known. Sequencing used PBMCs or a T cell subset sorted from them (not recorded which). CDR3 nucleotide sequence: TGTGCCAGCAGCCGCATTCAACAGGGTTGGAAACTGTTTTTT. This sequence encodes CASSRIQQGWKLFF.